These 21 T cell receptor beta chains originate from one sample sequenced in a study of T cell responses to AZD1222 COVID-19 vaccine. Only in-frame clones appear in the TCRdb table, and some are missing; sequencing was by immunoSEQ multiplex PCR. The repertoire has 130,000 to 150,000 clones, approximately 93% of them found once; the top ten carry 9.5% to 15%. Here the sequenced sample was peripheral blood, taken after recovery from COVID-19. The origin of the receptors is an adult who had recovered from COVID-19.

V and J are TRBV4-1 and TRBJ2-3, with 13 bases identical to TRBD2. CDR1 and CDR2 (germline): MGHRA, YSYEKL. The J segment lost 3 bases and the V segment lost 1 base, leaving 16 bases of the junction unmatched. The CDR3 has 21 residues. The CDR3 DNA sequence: TGCGCCAGCAGCCAAGTATTTCGGACTAGCGGGAGTAGGAAGGGGACAGATACGCAGTATTTT. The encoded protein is CASSQVFRTSGSRKGTDTQYF.

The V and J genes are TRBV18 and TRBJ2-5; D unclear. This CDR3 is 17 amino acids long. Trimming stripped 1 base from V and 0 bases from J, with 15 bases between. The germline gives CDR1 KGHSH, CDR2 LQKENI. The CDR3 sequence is CASSPRTSLLDQETQYF. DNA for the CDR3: TGTGCCAGCTCACCACGGACGTCCTTGTTGGACCAAGAGACCCAGTACTTC. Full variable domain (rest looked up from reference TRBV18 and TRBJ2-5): NAGVMQNPRHLVRRRGQEARLRCSPMKGHSHVYWYRQLPEEGLKFMVYLQKENIIDESGMPKERFSAEFPKEGPSILRIQQVVRGDSAAYFCASSPRTSLLDQETQYFGPGTRLLVL.

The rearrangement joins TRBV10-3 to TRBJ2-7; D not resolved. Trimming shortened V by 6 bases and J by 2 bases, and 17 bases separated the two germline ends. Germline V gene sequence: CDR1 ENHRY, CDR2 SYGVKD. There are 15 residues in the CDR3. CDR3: CAIRHSNPPPYEQYF. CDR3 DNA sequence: TGTGCCATCAGACACTCAAATCCGCCTCCCTACGAGCAGTACTTC.

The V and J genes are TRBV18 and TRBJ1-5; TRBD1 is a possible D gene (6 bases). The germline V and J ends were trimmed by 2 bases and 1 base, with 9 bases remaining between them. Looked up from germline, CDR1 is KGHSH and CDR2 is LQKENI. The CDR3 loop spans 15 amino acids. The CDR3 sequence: CASSPGQGSNQPQHF. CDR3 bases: TGTGCCAGCTCACCAGGGCAGGGGAGCAATCAGCCCCAGCATTTT.

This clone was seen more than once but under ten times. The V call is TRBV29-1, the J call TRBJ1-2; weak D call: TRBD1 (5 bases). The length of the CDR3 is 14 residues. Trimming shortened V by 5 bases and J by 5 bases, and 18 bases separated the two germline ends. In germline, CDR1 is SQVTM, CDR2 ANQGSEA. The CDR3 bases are TGCAGCGTTACTTTTGGGACGCAAAGTTATGGCTACACCTTC. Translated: CSVTFGTQSYGYTF.

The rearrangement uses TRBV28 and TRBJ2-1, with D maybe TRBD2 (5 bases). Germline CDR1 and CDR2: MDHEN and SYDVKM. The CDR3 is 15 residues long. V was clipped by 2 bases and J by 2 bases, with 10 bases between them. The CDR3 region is CASSLRSGPYNEQFF. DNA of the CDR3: TGTGCCAGCAGTTTAAGGAGCGGCCCCTACAATGAGCAGTTCTTC.

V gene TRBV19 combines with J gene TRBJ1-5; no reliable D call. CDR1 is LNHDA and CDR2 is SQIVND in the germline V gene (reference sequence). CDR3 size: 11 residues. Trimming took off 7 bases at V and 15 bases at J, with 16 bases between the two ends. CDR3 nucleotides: TGTGCCAGTACCTCCGGGTCGATATGGCATTTT. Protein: CASTSGSIWHF.

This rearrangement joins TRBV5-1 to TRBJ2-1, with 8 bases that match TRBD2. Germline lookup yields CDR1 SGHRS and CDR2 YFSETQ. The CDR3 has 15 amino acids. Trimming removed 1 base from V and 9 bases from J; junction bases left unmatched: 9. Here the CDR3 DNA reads TGCGCCAGCAGCTTGTCAACTAGCGGTGTCGGTGAGCAGTTCTTC. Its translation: CASSLSTSGVGEQFF.

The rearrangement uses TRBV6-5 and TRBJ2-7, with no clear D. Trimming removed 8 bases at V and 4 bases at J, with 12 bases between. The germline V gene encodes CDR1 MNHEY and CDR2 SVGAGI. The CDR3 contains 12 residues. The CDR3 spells CASGNGPYEQYF. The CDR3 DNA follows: TGTGCCAGCGGAAATGGACCTTACGAGCAGTACTTC.

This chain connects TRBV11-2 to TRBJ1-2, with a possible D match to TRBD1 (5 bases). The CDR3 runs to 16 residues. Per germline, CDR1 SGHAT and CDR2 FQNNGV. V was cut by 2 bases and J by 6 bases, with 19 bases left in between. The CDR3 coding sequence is TGTGCCAGCAGCTTATTAATTGGGCAGGGAAGGGATGGCTACACCTTC. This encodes CASSLLIGQGRDGYTF.

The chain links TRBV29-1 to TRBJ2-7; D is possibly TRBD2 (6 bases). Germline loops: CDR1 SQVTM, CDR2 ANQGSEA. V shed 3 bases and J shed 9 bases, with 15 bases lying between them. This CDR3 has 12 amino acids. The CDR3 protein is CSVDASDTTQYF. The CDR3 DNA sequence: TGCAGCGTTGATGCTAGCGACACTACGCAGTACTTC.

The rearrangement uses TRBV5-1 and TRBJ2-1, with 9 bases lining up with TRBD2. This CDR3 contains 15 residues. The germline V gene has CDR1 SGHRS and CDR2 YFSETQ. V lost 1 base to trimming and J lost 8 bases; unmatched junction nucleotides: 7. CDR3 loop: CASSLMVAGAYEQFF. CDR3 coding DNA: TGCGCCAGCAGCTTGATGGTAGCGGGAGCGTATGAGCAGTTCTTC.

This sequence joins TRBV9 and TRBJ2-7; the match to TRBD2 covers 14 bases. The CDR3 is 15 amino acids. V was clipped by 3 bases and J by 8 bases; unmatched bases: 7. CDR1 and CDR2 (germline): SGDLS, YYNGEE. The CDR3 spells CASSAPGTSGGKQYF. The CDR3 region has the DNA TGTGCCAGCAGCGCCCCCGGGACTAGCGGGGGAAAGCAGTACTTC.

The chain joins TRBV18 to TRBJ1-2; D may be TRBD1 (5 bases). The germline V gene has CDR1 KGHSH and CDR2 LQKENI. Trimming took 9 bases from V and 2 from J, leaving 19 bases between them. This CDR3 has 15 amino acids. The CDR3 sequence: CASSLGTTENYGYTF. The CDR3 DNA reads TGTGCCAGTTCCCTCGGGACGACGGAAAACTATGGCTACACCTTC.

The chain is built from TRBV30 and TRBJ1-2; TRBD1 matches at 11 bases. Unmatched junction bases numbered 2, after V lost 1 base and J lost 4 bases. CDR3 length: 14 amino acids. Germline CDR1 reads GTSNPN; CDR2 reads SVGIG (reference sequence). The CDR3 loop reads CAWSADRGLYGYTF. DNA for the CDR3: TGTGCCTGGAGTGCGGACAGGGGGCTCTATGGCTACACCTTC. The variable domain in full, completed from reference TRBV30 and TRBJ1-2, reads SQTIHQWPATLVQPVGSPLSLECTVEGTSNPNLYWYRQAAGRGLQLLFYSVGIGQISSEVPQNLSASRPQDRQFILSSKKLLLSDSGFYLCAWSADRGLYGYTFGSGTRLTVV.

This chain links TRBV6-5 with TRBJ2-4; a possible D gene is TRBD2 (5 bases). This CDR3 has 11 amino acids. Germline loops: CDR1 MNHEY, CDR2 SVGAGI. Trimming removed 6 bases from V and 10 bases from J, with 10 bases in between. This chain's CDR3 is CASRGDGIQYF. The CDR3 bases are TGTGCCAGCAGGGGAGATGGAATTCAGTACTTC.

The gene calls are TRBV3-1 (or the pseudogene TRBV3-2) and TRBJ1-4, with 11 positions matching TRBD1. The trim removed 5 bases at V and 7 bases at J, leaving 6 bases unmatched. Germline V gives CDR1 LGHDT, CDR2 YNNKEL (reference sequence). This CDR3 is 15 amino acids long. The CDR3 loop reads CASSGQGAEGEKLFF. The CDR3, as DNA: TGTGCCAGCAGCGGACAGGGGGCAGAGGGTGAAAAACTGTTTTTT.

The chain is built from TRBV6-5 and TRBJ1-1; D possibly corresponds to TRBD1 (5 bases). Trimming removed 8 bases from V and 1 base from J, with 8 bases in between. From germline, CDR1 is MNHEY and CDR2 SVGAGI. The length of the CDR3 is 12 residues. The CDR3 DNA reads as TGTGCCAGCTCGAGGGGGAACACTGAAGCTTTCTTT. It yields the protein CASSRGNTEAFF.

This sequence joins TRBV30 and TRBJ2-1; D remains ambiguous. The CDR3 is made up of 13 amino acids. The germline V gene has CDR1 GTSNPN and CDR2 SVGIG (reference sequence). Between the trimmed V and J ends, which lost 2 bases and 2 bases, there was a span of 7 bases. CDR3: CAWSSNTYNEQFF. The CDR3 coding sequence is TGTGCCTGGAGTTCTAACACCTACAATGAGCAGTTCTTC.

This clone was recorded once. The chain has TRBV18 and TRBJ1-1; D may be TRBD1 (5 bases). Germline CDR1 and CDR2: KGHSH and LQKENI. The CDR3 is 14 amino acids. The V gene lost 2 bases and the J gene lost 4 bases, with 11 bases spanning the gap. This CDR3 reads CASSPRQQFTEAFF. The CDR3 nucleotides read TGTGCCAGCTCACCAAGACAGCAATTCACTGAAGCTTTCTTT.

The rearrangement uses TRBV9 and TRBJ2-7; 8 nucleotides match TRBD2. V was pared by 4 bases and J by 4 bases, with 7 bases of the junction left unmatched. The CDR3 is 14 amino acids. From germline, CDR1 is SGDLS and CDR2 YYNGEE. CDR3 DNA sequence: TGTGCCAGCAGCCCGAGCGGGAGTAAATACGAGCAGTACTTC. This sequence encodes CASSPSGSKYEQYF.